This is a list of T cell receptor beta chains from one sample in a study of cytomegalovirus exposure and HLA in healthy donors. The data were produced by immunoSEQ multiplex PCR, yet TCRdb's version contains in-frame clones alone and is incomplete. The top ten clones hold around 3.5% of a sample with approximately 80,000 clones, roughly 93% of them seen once. Sequenced material: PBMCs. These receptors were obtained from a woman in her twenties or thirties in good health and CMV-seronegative. The CDR3 runs from the conserved cysteine through the conserved F or W. The D gene is left open where the match is weak. A row's size may be missing; if present it is once, few, many or a size class.

length	J	V	D	size	DNA	CDR3
16	TRBJ2-7	TRBV27	NA	NA	TGTGCCAGCAGTTTATTCTCACAGGCTCGGTCCTACGAGCAGTACTTC	CASSLFSQARSYEQYF
15	TRBJ1-1	TRBV5-1	NA	NA	TGCGCCAGCAGCCTTCAGACGGACTTGAACACTGAAGCTTTCTTT	CASSLQTDLNTEAFF
13	TRBJ1-5	TRBV10-3	NA	few	TGTGCCATCAGTGAGGTAGGCAATCAGCCCCAGCATTTT	CAISEVGNQPQHF
12	TRBJ2-3	TRBV19	NA	NA	TGTGCCAGTATATCTAGAGCAGATACGCAGTATTTT	CASISRADTQYF
14	TRBJ1-1	TRBV30	NA	NA	TGTGCCTGGGCGGGGCTGGGGGTGAGGACTGAAGCTTTCTTT	CAWAGLGVRTEAFF
17	TRBJ2-1	TRBV2	TRBD2	NA	TGTGCCAGCAGTGAAAGGAAAGCGGGAGGGACCTACAATGAGCAGTTCTTC	CASSERKAGGTYNEQFF
16	TRBJ2-3	TRBV6-5	TRBD2	NA	TGTGCCAGCAGTTACGGGGCGGGGGGGCGGACAGATACGCAGTATTTT	CASSYGAGGRTDTQYF
13	TRBJ2-3	TRBV5-8	NA	NA	TGTGCCAGCAGCTTGGGACACACAGATACGCAGTATTTT	CASSLGHTDTQYF
13	TRBJ1-5	TRBV30	NA	NA	TGTGCCTGGAGCTTACAGGGAAATCAGCCCCAGCATTTT	CAWSLQGNQPQHF
13	TRBJ1-5	TRBV19	TRBD1	NA	TGTGCCAGGGGACAGGGGGTAAGTCAGCCCCAGCATTTT	CARGQGVSQPQHF
14	TRBJ1-1	TRBV29-1	TRBD1	NA	TGCAGCGTGTTTTCCCTGGACAGGGGCACTGAAGCTTTCTTT	CSVFSLDRGTEAFF
15	TRBJ2-2	TRBV28	TRBD2	NA	TGTGCCAGCACCGTCGGGGCTAGCGGGACCGGGGAGCTGTTTTTT	CASTVGASGTGELFF
14	TRBJ2-3	TRBV5-1	NA	NA	TGCGCCAGCAGCCCTAGGACTTACTCAGATACGCAGTATTTT	CASSPRTYSDTQYF
18	TRBJ2-2	TRBV19	NA	NA	TGTGCCAGTAGTATAGGGTCGTGGACAATCGCGAACACCGGGGAGCTGTTTTTT	CASSIGSWTIANTGELFF
15	TRBJ1-5	TRBV28	TRBD1	NA	TGTGCCAGCAGACGACAGGGGAACGGTAATCAGCCCCAGCATTTT	CASRRQGNGNQPQHF
15	TRBJ2-3	TRBV6-5	TRBD1	NA	TGTGCCAGCAGTTACTCGGGACAGATCACAGATACGCAGTATTTT	CASSYSGQITDTQYF
12	TRBJ2-7	TRBV25-1	NA	NA	TGTGCCAGCAGGGGGAGCTCCTACGAGCAGTACTTC	CASRGSSYEQYF
14	TRBJ2-7	TRBV9	TRBD2	NA	TGTGCCAGCTCCTTGACTAGCGGGGCATACGAGCAGTACTTC	CASSLTSGAYEQYF
10	TRBJ1-2	TRBV20-1	NA	NA	TGCAGTGCTAGCCAGGACAGAACAACCTTC	CSASQDRTTF
15	TRBJ2-7	TRBV19	TRBD1	once	TGTGCCAGTAGTCCGACCGGGACAGGGGGCTACGAGCAGTACTTC	CASSPTGTGGYEQYF
11	TRBJ1-2	TRBV27	NA	few	TGTGCCAGCAGTCAGGGGCGAGGCTACACCTTC	CASSQGRGYTF
14	TRBJ2-3	TRBV6-1	NA	NA	TGTGCCAGCAGGAGATTACCACAGGAGGATACGCAGTATTTT	CASRRLPQEDTQYF
15	TRBJ2-7	TRBV18	TRBD1	once	TGTGCCAGCTCAACCAACTCGGGACAGGGGAACGAGCAGTACTTC	CASSTNSGQGNEQYF
14	TRBJ2-3	TRBV30	NA	NA	TGTGCCTGGAGTGTCATCGGGAGTGGGGATACGCAGTATTTT	CAWSVIGSGDTQYF
12	TRBJ1-5	TRBV10-2	NA	NA	TGCGCCAGCAGGGACTTCTCGGAGCCCCAGCATTTT	CASRDFSEPQHF
15	TRBJ1-1	TRBV6-5	TRBD1	NA	TGTGCCAGCAGTTATACCGGGACAGGGGGCACTGAAGCTTTCTTT	CASSYTGTGGTEAFF
15	TRBJ1-4	TRBV28	TRBD1	once	TGTGCCAGCAGCTTGGGGACAGGGGGTGGCGAAAAACTGTTTTTT	CASSLGTGGGEKLFF
16	TRBJ2-7	TRBV21-1	NA	once	TGTGCCAGCAGCAAAGATCTGGCCAGATGCTCCTACGAGCAGTACTTC	CASSKDLARCSYEQYF
13	TRBJ1-1	TRBV5-1	NA	NA	TGCGCCAGCAGCTCTGACACCTACACTGAAGCTTTCTTT	CASSSDTYTEAFF
18	TRBJ2-6	TRBV28	TRBD1	once	TGTGCCAGCAGCCAAGCCCGGGACAGGGTAGCTGGGGCCAACGTCCTGACTTTC	CASSQARDRVAGANVLTF
14	TRBJ2-1	TRBV6-5	TRBD1	NA	TGTGCCAGCAGTTTGGACAGGGGGTACAATGAGCAGTTCTTC	CASSLDRGYNEQFF